The next 18 T cell receptor beta chains were all read from a single sample in a study of cytomegalovirus exposure and HLA in healthy donors. This PCR relied on a set of 60 Vbeta primers and 13 Jbeta primers. The table came from immunoSEQ multiplex PCR; TCRdb's copy has only in-frame clones and leaves some out. The data contain approximately 260,000 clones, 92% of them singletons. The specimen sequenced was PBMCs. Receptors originate from a girl between 2 and 10 years old in good health and CMV-seronegative.

The rearrangement uses TRBV11-2 and TRBJ1-2; D is undetermined. Germline V gives CDR1 SGHAT, CDR2 FQNNGV. This CDR3 is built from 15 residues. Trimming removed 1 base from V and 5 bases from J, with 14 bases in between. DNA of the CDR3: TGTGCCAGCAGCTTAGGGTGGGCAGACCCGTATGGCTACACCTTC. Residues: CASSLGWADPYGYTF.

About this clone: The identical CDR3 is also encoded by other nucleotide sequences in the sample. This chain links TRBV30 with TRBJ2-1; 12 positions agree with TRBD2. Germline assignment: CDR1 GTSNPN and CDR2 SVGIG (reference sequence). This CDR3 is built from 15 residues. V gave up 0 bases and J gave up 4 bases; unmatched junction bases: 1. CDR3 nucleotide sequence: TGTGCCTGGAGTGTAGGGACTAGCGGGTACAATGAGCAGTTCTTC. It yields the protein CAWSVGTSGYNEQFF.

This rearrangement joins TRBV9 to TRBJ2-1, with D perhaps matching TRBD2 (5 bases). Trimming pared 0 bases from V and 2 bases from J, leaving 15 bases between. The CDR3 covers 17 residues. Germline-derived CDR1 and CDR2 are SGDLS and YYNGEE. In DNA, the CDR3 is TGTGCCAGCAGCGTAGAAACTAGTAGGGTGCCCTACAATGAGCAGTTCTTC. Protein product: CASSVETSRVPYNEQFF.

This clone was counted a single time. The chain has TRBV28 and TRBJ1-5; D is undetermined. The CDR3 has 11 amino acids. Trimming took off 5 bases at V and 9 bases at J, with 8 bases between the two ends. Germline V gene sequence: CDR1 MDHEN, CDR2 SYDVKM. The DNA of the CDR3 is TGTGCCAGCAGTCTAGGAGGGCCCCAGCATTTT. Translating it yields CASSLGGPQHF. Combining the CDR3 with reference TRBV28 and TRBJ1-5 gives the whole variable domain DVKVTQSSRYLVKRTGEKVFLECVQDMDHENMFWYRQDPGLGLRLIYFSYDVKMKEKGDIPEGYSVSREKKERFSLILESASTNQTSMYLCASSLGGPQHFGDGTRLSIL.

This rearrangement joins TRBV6-1 to TRBJ2-2; 9 nucleotides align to TRBD2. The length of the CDR3 is 15 residues. Germline CDR1 and CDR2: MNHNS and SASEGT. V dropped 3 bases and J dropped 6; count of bases not matched to a gene: 5. The CDR3 DNA reads TGTGCCAGCAGTGAGGCTAGCGGGATAGCCGGGGAGCTGTTTTTT. This gives the protein CASSEASGIAGELFF.

This chain links TRBV9 with TRBJ1-4; 8 nucleotides line up with TRBD1. Germline V gives CDR1 SGDLS, CDR2 YYNGEE. The CDR3 is 13 amino acids. J was trimmed by 13 bases and V by 4 bases; bases with no gene match: 9. The DNA for the CDR3 is TGTGCCAGCAGCCCCCCGGACAGGGACATACTGTTTTTT. Translated: CASSPPDRDILFF.

The chain carries TRBV28 and TRBJ1-5; no firm D call. The CDR3 runs 14 residues. Germline assignment: CDR1 MDHEN and CDR2 SYDVKM. V was clipped by 3 bases and J by 2 bases, with 8 bases between them. In DNA, the CDR3 is TGTGCCAGCAGTTTTGGAGGTCGCAATCAGCCCCAGCATTTT. Its protein product is CASSFGGRNQPQHF. Drawing the rest from reference TRBV28 and TRBJ1-5, the complete variable domain is DVKVTQSSRYLVKRTGEKVFLECVQDMDHENMFWYRQDPGLGLRLIYFSYDVKMKEKGDIPEGYSVSREKKERFSLILESASTNQTSMYLCASSFGGRNQPQHFGDGTRLSIL.

This clone was seen a handful of times. The chain is built from TRBV12-5 and TRBJ1-1; D perhaps matches TRBD1 (5 bases). This CDR3 has 15 amino acids. Trimming took 2 bases from V and 4 from J, leaving 14 bases between them. CDR1 is LGHNT and CDR2 is FRNRAP in the germline V gene. This chain's CDR3 is CASGLWGGVFTEAFF. The DNA of the CDR3 is TGTGCTAGTGGTTTGTGGGGGGGGGTTTTCACTGAAGCTTTCTTT. Variable domain in full (rest from reference TRBV12-5 and TRBJ1-1): DARVTQTPRHKVTEMGQEVTMRCQPILGHNTVFWYRQTMMQGLELLAYFRNRAPLDDSGMPKDRFSAEMPDATLATLKIQPSEPRDSAVYFCASGLWGGVFTEAFFGQGTRLTVV.

This chain uses TRBV6-4 with TRBJ1-2, with D hard to call. V was cut by 0 bases and J by 2 bases, with 7 bases left in between. The CDR3 loop spans 14 amino acids. Germline V gene sequence: CDR1 MRHNA, CDR2 SNTAGT. CDR3 DNA: TGTGCCAGCAGTGACTCGGAGGGAAACTATGGCTACACCTTC. Its translation is CASSDSEGNYGYTF.

V and J are TRBV6-1 and TRBJ2-5, with D perhaps matching TRBD1 (6 bases). The V gene's germline CDR1 is MNHNS and CDR2 SASEGT. The CDR3 consists of 15 residues. The V and J ends lost 7 bases and 3 bases respectively, with 18 bases between them. CDR3 residues: CASIPGKGVKETQYF. CDR3 coding DNA: TGTGCCAGCATCCCGGGAAAGGGGGTGAAAGAGACCCAGTACTTC.

This chain connects TRBV28 to TRBJ1-4, with a tentative D call TRBD1 (6 bases). Germline V CDR1 and CDR2: MDHEN, SYDVKM. CDR3 size: 14 residues. The V end was cut by 2 bases, the J end by 4 bases, with 8 bases between. DNA of the CDR3: TGTGCCAGCAGTTTAGGACAGAGTAATGAAAAACTGTTTTTT. It translates to CASSLGQSNEKLFF. The full variable domain, completed using reference TRBV28 and TRBJ1-4, is DVKVTQSSRYLVKRTGEKVFLECVQDMDHENMFWYRQDPGLGLRLIYFSYDVKMKEKGDIPEGYSVSREKKERFSLILESASTNQTSMYLCASSLGQSNEKLFFGSGTQLSVL.

V is TRBV11-2 and J is TRBJ1-1; perhaps TRBD1 as D (5 bases). Trimming cost V 6 bases and J 6 bases, with 11 bases left between them. There are 12 residues in the CDR3. Germline V gives CDR1 SGHAT, CDR2 FQNNGV. CDR3 protein: CASSSGVSEAFF. The CDR3 DNA follows: TGTGCCAGCAGTTCGGGGGTTTCTGAAGCTTTCTTT.

This clone was recorded only once. This chain uses TRBV6-5 with TRBJ2-7; D may be TRBD1 (6 bases). V lost 10 bases to trimming and J lost 0 bases, with 16 bases between them. Germline loops: CDR1 MNHEY, CDR2 SVGAGI. The CDR3 loop spans 14 amino acids. The CDR3 sequence: CATKTTGSSYEQYF. CDR3 nucleotide sequence: TGTGCCACCAAGACTACAGGGAGCTCCTACGAGCAGTACTTC.

This sequence joins TRBV5-1 and TRBJ2-1; 14 nucleotides align to TRBD2. The germline gives CDR1 SGHRS, CDR2 YFSETQ. Losses at the gene ends were 10 bases for V and 9 bases for J; bases not matched to a gene: 18. The CDR3 covers 17 residues. The CDR3 bases are TGCGCCTGCTCCCGGGACAGGGGACTAGCGGGAGTATCTGAGCAGTTCTTC. Translation gives CACSRDRGLAGVSEQFF.

This rearrangement joins TRBV6-1 to TRBJ1-5, with D uncertain. The CDR3 consists of 11 residues. With 6 bases removed from V and 5 bases from J, the gap between germline ends came to 5 bases. CDR1 and CDR2 (germline): MNHNS, SASEGT. CDR3 sequence (DNA): TGTGCCAGCAGCCTAGATCAGCCCCAGCATTTT. Its translation is CASSLDQPQHF.

V gene TRBV27 combines with J gene TRBJ2-7, with a weak D call TRBD1 (5 bases). The CDR3 runs to 15 residues. Per germline, CDR1 MNHEY and CDR2 SMNVEV (reference sequence). Trimming left V 2 bases short and J 2 bases short, with 13 bases between. The CDR3 protein is CASSLKGHPTYEQYF. The DNA of the CDR3 is TGTGCCAGCAGTTTAAAGGGGCACCCTACCTACGAGCAGTACTTC.

CDR3 in DNA: TGTGCCACCGCGGTTCGAGGGGATACGCAGTATTTT. Amino acid sequence: CATAVRGDTQYF. The chain carries TRBV19 and TRBJ2-3, with D perhaps matching TRBD2 (5 bases). This CDR3 contains 12 residues. From germline, CDR1 is LNHDA and CDR2 SQIVND (reference sequence). Trimming pared 10 bases from V and 6 bases from J, leaving 14 bases between.

The chain links TRBV5-4 to TRBJ2-2, with 7 positions matching TRBD2. V trimming: 0 bases; J trimming: 4 bases; junction bases outside the gene matches: 9. Per the germline V gene, CDR1 is SGHNT and CDR2 is YYREEE (reference sequence). CDR3 size: 17 residues. DNA of the CDR3: TGTGCCAGCAGCTTGGCCCCGGGGGAGGGGACCACCGGGGAGCTGTTTTTT. This sequence encodes CASSLAPGEGTTGELFF.